The present entry profiles one T cell receptor (beta chain) with its context. These data originate in a study of blood T cell repertoires in COVID-19. As for the study in general: Sites in the United States, Italy and Spain provided acute and convalescent COVID-19 samples. Sample material is recorded as cDNA or gDNA derived from T cells, B-cell-depleted T cells, or PBMCs.

Sequencing was performed with immunoSEQ multiplex PCR; in TCRdb, only in-frame clones are kept and a portion is missing. This table holds a few hundred thousand clones, around nine tenths found once. The trim removed 3 bases at V and 6 bases at J, leaving 8 bases unmatched. The CDR3 consists of 16 residues. Germline V CDR1 and CDR2: MNHNY, SVGAGI (reference sequence). The sequencing input was peripheral blood. The TCR comes from a woman between 35 and 50 years old who had recovered from COVID-19. The chain has TRBV6-6 and TRBJ1-2, with 12 bases identical to TRBD1. The CDR3 here is CASSYLPRDRGHGYTF. CDR3 in DNA: TGTGCCAGCAGTTATCTCCCCCGGGACAGGGGGCATGGCTACACCTTC.